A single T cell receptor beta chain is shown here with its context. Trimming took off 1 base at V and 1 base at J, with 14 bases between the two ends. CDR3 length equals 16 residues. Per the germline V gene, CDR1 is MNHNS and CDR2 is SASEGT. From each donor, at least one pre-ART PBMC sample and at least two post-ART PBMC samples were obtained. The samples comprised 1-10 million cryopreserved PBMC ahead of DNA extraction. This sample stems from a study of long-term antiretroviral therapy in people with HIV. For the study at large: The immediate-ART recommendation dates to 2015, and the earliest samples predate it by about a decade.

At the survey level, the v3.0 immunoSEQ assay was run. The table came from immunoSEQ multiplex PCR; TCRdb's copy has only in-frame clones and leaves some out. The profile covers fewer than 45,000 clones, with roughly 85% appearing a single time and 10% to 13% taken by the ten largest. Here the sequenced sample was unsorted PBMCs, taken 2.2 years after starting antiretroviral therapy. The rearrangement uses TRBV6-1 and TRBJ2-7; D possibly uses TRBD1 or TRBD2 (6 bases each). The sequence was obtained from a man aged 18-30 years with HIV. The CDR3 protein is CASSEVGGPRSYEQYF. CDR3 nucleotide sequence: TGTGCCAGCAGTGAAGTGGGGGGCCCCAGATCCTACGAGCAGTACTTC.